The 21 T cell receptor beta chains reported below all come from one sample, sequenced in a study of T cells in Graves' hyperthyroidism and ophthalmopathy. RNA transcripts served as the template for amplifying TCR beta CDR3 regions. During a first-round RT-PCR of the TCR CDR3, the HTBI primer set was used. In TCRdb, the multiplex PCR reads were re-called with MiXCR into one record per CDR3 protein. The sample has about 400,000 distinct CDR3 sequences, 14% to 15% seen once. Sequencing was performed on blood. These receptors all come from a woman in her twenties or thirties with Graves' hyperthyroidism.

The chain uses TRBV6-1 and TRBJ1-1; TRBD1 might be the D (6 bases). Germline lookup yields CDR1 MNHNS and CDR2 SASEGT. V was shortened by 3 bases and J by 0 bases, with 11 bases between the two germline ends. The CDR3 spans 15 residues. The CDR3 spells CASSDPRGLNTEAFF. CDR3 sequence (DNA): TGTGCCAGCAGTGACCCCAGGGGACTGAACACTGAAGCTTTCTTT.

This clonotype was seen repeatedly, ten times or more. The chain is built from TRBV20-1 and TRBJ2-1; 12 bases match TRBD2. The CDR3 covers 17 residues. The trim removed 1 base at V and 2 bases at J, leaving 6 bases unmatched. Germline assignment: CDR1 DFQATT and CDR2 SNEGSKA (reference sequence). CDR3: CSARVASGRAAYNEQFF. The CDR3 nucleotides are TGCAGTGCTAGAGTGGCTAGCGGGAGGGCCGCCTACAATGAGCAGTTCTTC.

V usage is TRBV15 and J usage is TRBJ2-7; D is unclear. V lost 0 bases and J lost 2, with 11 bases in between. The CDR3 spans 15 residues. Germline CDR1 is LNHNV and CDR2 is YYDKDF (reference sequence). In DNA, the CDR3 is TGTGCCACCAGCAGAGATCGCCCTTCAACCTACGAGCAGTACTTC. Its protein product is CATSRDRPSTYEQYF.

This clonotype was seen at least ten times. The chain is built from TRBV11-2 and TRBJ2-7; D remains ambiguous. The CDR3 extends over 14 amino acids. Germline V gives CDR1 SGHAT, CDR2 FQNNGV. V was clipped by 4 bases and J by 2 bases, with 12 bases between them. As DNA, the CDR3 is TGTGCCAGCAGCTCTCCAGACAAGACCTACGAGCAGTACTTC. Its translation: CASSSPDKTYEQYF.

This clonotype was observed a few times. The CDR3 DNA reads TGTGCCAGCAGCCCTCCAGTCCTAGCGGGAGGGCCCGATACGCAGTATTTT. This codes for CASSPPVLAGGPDTQYF. V is TRBV11-1 and J is TRBJ2-3; the match to TRBD2 covers 12 bases. The CDR3 runs 17 residues. Looked up from germline, CDR1 is SGHAT and CDR2 is FQDESV (reference sequence). V was clipped by 5 bases and J by 6 bases; unmatched bases: 12.

In its sample, this clonotype was seen a few times. J is TRBJ1-3 and V is TRBV10-1; 7 bases map to TRBD1. Losses at the gene ends were 3 bases for V and 2 bases for J; bases not matched to a gene: 13. The CDR3 loop spans 18 amino acids. The germline V gene has CDR1 WNHNN and CDR2 SYGVQD (reference sequence). This CDR3 is CASSDLPDGGGPGNTIYF. As DNA, the CDR3 is TGCGCCAGCAGTGACCTCCCTGACGGAGGGGGCCCTGGAAACACCATATATTTT.

V gene TRBV7-8 combines with J gene TRBJ1-4; D is ambiguous. V was shortened by 2 bases and J by 6 bases, with 4 bases between the two germline ends. Germline CDR1 SGHVS, CDR2 FQNEAQ. This CDR3 has 12 amino acids. For the CDR3, the DNA is TGTGCCAGCAGCTTAACCTATGAAAAACTGTTTTTT. This codes for CASSLTYEKLFF.

This clonotype came up a few times. The chain uses TRBV24-1 and TRBJ2-1, with 10 bases aligning to TRBD2. CDR1 KGHDR and CDR2 SFDVKD come from the germline V gene. The trim removed 0 bases at V and 12 bases at J, leaving 13 bases unmatched. This CDR3 contains 17 residues. The CDR3 DNA is TGTGCCACCAGTGATTTGCCCCGGCTAGCGGGAGTCCATGGGCAGTTCTTC. It translates to CATSDLPRLAGVHGQFF.

In this sample, this clonotype turned up a few times. The chain joins TRBV5-8 to TRBJ2-1, with 14 positions matching TRBD2. Losses at the gene ends were 4 bases for V and 7 bases for J; bases not matched to a gene: 7. This CDR3 comprises 16 residues. From germline, CDR1 is SGHTS and CDR2 YDEGEE. The CDR3 spells CASSPTSGRVPNEQFF. The CDR3 DNA reads TGTGCCAGCAGCCCGACTAGCGGGAGGGTGCCAAATGAGCAGTTCTTC.

This clonotype has at least ten counts. One end of the junction varies from germline; a read error may be responsible. V and J are TRBV28 and TRBJ2-1, with D possibly matching TRBD2 (5 bases). Germline V gives CDR1 MDHEN, CDR2 SYDVKM. The CDR3 has 13 residues. This chain's CDR3 is CAGSLWSGNEQFF. In DNA form, the CDR3 reads TGTGCCGGCAGTTTATGGTCGGGGAATGAGCAGTTCTTC.

The V gene is TRBV2, the J gene TRBJ1-2, with a tentative D call TRBD1 (6 bases). This CDR3 region has 14 residues. Germline V gene lookup returns CDR1 SNHLY and CDR2 FYNNEI. V was pared by 6 bases and J by 8 bases, with 19 bases between. CDR3 in DNA: TGTGCCAGCAGGCCCTGGGACACGGGAGGCGGCTACACCTTC. Residues: CASRPWDTGGGYTF.

As to this clonotype: The junction shows a germline mismatch at one end, possibly a read error. The gene calls are TRBV7-2 and TRBJ2-5; D may be TRBD1 (6 bases). The CDR3 extends over 12 amino acids. Germline-derived CDR1 and CDR2 are SGHTA and FQGNSA. The CDR3 spells CASRPDREAQYF. CDR3 bases: TGTGCCAGCAGGCCGGACAGAGAGGCCCAGTACTTC. Filled out from reference TRBV7-2 and TRBJ2-5, the complete variable domain reads GAGVSQSPSNKVTEKGKDVELRCDPISGHTALYWYRQSLGQGLEFLIYFQGNSAPDKSGLPSDRFSAERTGGSVSTLTIQRTQQEDSAVYLCASRPDREAQYFGPGTRLLVL.

This clonotype was detected many times. This chain uses TRBV20-1 with TRBJ1-2, with D possibly being TRBD1 (6 bases). Trimming removed 6 bases at V and 4 bases at J, with 18 bases between. The germline V gene has CDR1 DFQATT and CDR2 SNEGSKA (reference sequence). The CDR3 consists of 14 residues. The CDR3 loop is CSALRGGRGYGYTF. CDR3 coding DNA: TGCAGTGCCCTACGAGGGGGGCGCGGCTATGGCTACACCTTC.

In this sample, this clonotype turned up many times. V and J are TRBV29-1 and TRBJ2-7; D is ambiguous. Deletions cut 6 bases from V and 7 bases from J, with 16 bases between. Germline V gene data show CDR1 as SQVTM and CDR2 as ANQGSEA. The CDR3 contains 12 residues. Here the CDR3 reads CSVRASTLEQYF. DNA of the CDR3: TGCAGCGTCCGGGCCTCCACGCTGGAGCAGTACTTC.

This clonotype was observed at least ten times. The chain couples TRBV29-1 to TRBJ2-7; D unclear. CDR3 size: 11 residues. The V end lost 7 bases, the J end lost 2 bases, and 9 bases lay between the germline ends. Per germline, CDR1 SQVTM and CDR2 ANQGSEA. The CDR3 DNA reads as TGCAGCGCCGCTTACACCTACGAGCAGTACTTC. It encodes CSAAYTYEQYF.

In this sample, this clonotype turned up many times. This chain uses TRBV9 with TRBJ2-7, with 14 positions matching TRBD2. Germline CDR1 SGDLS, CDR2 YYNGEE. V was pared by 2 bases and J by 1 base, with 5 bases of the junction left unmatched. The CDR3 consists of 17 residues. This CDR3 reads CASSVGTSGSFSYEQYF. The CDR3 bases are TGTGCCAGCAGCGTCGGGACTAGCGGGAGCTTTTCCTACGAGCAGTACTTC.

The chain couples TRBV19 to TRBJ2-1, with 7 bases identical to TRBD2. The CDR3 length is 14 residues. The trim removed 1 base at V and 5 bases at J, leaving 2 bases unmatched. In germline, CDR1 is LNHDA, CDR2 SQIVND (reference sequence). CDR3 protein: CASSIVGTNNEQFF. CDR3 coding DNA: TGTGCCAGTAGTATAGTTGGGACTAACAATGAGCAGTTCTTC.

This clonotype occurred a few times. This chain uses TRBV29-1 with TRBJ2-7; TRBD1 matches 9 bases. Trimming took 7 bases from V and 1 from J; bases not matched to a gene: 8. This CDR3 contains 14 residues. Looked up from germline, CDR1 is SQVTM and CDR2 is ANQGSEA. DNA of the CDR3: TGCAGCGCTCGGGTGGGACAGGGTTCCTACGAGCAGTACTTC. Protein sequence: CSARVGQGSYEQYF.

Only a few counts were recorded for this clonotype. The chain carries TRBV20-1 and TRBJ2-5; 7 bases line up with TRBD2. The length of the CDR3 is 15 residues. Looked up from germline, CDR1 is DFQATT and CDR2 is SNEGSKA (reference sequence). The V gene end was trimmed by 1 base and the J gene end by 5 bases; junction bases not matched to a gene: 10. CDR3 sequence reads: CSARAGLPGGETQYF. For the CDR3, the DNA is TGCAGTGCTAGAGCCGGGCTCCCGGGGGGTGAGACCCAGTACTTC.

In its sample, this clonotype was seen a few times. A clone one base away is much larger, so this may be a read error. The chain combines TRBV6-2 or TRBV6-3 with TRBJ2-1; 7 positions match TRBD1. The J segment lost 1 base and the V segment lost 5 bases, leaving 2 bases of the junction unmatched. Looked up from germline, CDR1 is MNHEY and CDR2 is SVGEGT. This CDR3 is built from 14 residues. The CDR3 region is CASSGRGSYNEQFF. DNA of the CDR3: TGTGCCAGCAGTGGCAGGGGGTCCTACAATGAGCAGTTCTTC.

V is TRBV28 and J is TRBJ1-5; D is ambiguous. Trimming stripped 6 bases from V and 1 base from J, with 10 bases between. This CDR3 has 14 amino acids. Germline V lookup: CDR1 MDHEN, CDR2 SYDVKM. CDR3 sequence reads: CASRGIDSNQPQHF. The CDR3 bases are TGTGCCAGCAGGGGAATAGACAGCAATCAGCCCCAGCATTTT.